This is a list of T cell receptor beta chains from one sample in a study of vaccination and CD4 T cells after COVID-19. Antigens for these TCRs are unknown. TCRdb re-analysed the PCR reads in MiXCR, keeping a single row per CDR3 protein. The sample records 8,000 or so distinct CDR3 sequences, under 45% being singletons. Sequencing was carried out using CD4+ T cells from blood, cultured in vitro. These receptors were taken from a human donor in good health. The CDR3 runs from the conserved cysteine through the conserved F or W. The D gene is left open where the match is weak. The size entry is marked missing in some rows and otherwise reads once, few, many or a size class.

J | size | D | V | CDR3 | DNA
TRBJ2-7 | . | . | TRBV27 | CASSLSTISYEQYF | TGTGCCAGCAGTTTAAGCACAATTTCCTACGAGCAGTACTTC
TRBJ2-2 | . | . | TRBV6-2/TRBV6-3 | CASSILRANTGELFF | TGTGCCAGCAGTATCCTCCGGGCGAACACCGGGGAGCTGTTTTTT
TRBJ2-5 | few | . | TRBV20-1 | CSASRSGETQYF | TGCAGTGCTAGCAGGTCAGGAGAGACCCAGTACTTC
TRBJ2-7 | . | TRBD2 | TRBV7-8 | CASSSSTSGLPYEQYF | TGTGCCAGCAGTTCGTCGACTAGCGGACTCCCATACGAGCAGTACTTC
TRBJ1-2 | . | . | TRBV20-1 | CSASGGTDYGYTF | TGCAGTGCTAGTGGGGGGACGGACTATGGCTACACCTTC
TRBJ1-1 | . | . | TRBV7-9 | CASSQAEAFF | TGTGCCAGCAGCCAAGCAGAAGCTTTCTTT
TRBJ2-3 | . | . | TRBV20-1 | CSAVGTTDTQYF | TGCAGTGCTGTAGGGACCACAGATACGCAGTATTTT
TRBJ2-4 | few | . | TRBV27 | CASSLSGSGLAKNIQYF | TGTGCCAGCAGTTTATCGGGGAGCGGCTTAGCCAAAAACATTCAGTACTTC
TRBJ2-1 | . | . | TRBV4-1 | CASSQGRGGSYNEQFF | TGCGCCAGCAGCCAAGGGCGTGGGGGGTCCTACAATGAGCAGTTCTTC
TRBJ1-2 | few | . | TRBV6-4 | CASSMDGGNYGYTF | TGTGCCAGCAGTATGGATGGAGGGAACTATGGCTACACCTTC
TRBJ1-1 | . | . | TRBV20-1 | CSASPWDNLNTEAFF | TGCAGTGCAAGCCCCTGGGACAACTTGAACACTGAAGCTTTCTTT